This T cell receptor beta chain was found in a study of T cell changes during pregnancy in multiple sclerosis (dated by TCRdb to between 2017 and 2020). Background on the whole study: Changes in the T cell repertoire over the course of pregnancy were examined in this study in women with multiple sclerosis.

Taken from cysteine to phenylalanine, the CDR3 has 15 residues. The DNA shown is the 45-base CDR3, in frame from base 1. Sequences SGHRS (CDR1) and YFSETQ (CDR2) are obtained from the germline V gene. V gives up 0 bases and J gives up 3 bases, and the segment between their germline ends measures 10 bases. Libraries were constructed by the immunoSEQ multiplex PCR assay. Drawn from immuneACCESS, this table holds only the in-frame rearrangements with V and J called that TCRdb kept. Clones are partly lost; checked studies trace under half to an unresolved V gene and leave the rest unexplained. The sample contains more than 90,000 clones, over 80% of them found a single time. More than 2% of the sample rests with the top ten. In the case of this clone: The antigen it recognizes is unknown. No much larger clone exists at a distance of one base, and base qualities are not known.

The receptor was derived from a female donor with multiple sclerosis, enrolled in a pregnancy study. Sequencing was performed on peripheral blood, taken after pregnancy. The V and J genes are TRBV5-1 and TRBJ2-1, with TRBD1 perhaps the D gene, on 5 matching bases. CDR3 reads: CASSLGWGVYNEQFF. The bases are TGCGCCAGCAGCTTGGGGTGGGGCGTCTACAATGAGCAGTTCTTC. The CDR3 plus the reference TRBV5-1 and TRBJ2-1 genes for the other parts give the full variable domain: KAGVTQTPRYLIKTRGQQVTLSCSPISGHRSVSWYQQTPGQGLQFLFEYFSETQRNKGNFPGRFSGRQFSNSRSEMNVSTLELGDSALYLCASSLGWGVYNEQFFGPGTRLTVL.